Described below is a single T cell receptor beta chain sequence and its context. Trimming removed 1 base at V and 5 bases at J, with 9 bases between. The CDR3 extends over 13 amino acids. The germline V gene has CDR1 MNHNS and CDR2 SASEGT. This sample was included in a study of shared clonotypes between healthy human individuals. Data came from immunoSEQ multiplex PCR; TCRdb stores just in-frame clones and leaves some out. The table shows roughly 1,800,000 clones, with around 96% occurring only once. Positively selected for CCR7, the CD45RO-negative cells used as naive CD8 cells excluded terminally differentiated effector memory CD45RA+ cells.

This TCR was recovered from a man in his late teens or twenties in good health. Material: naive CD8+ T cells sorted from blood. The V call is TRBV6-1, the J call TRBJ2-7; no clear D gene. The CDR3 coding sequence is TGTGCCAGCAGTGAAGGGGAAGGGAACGAGCAGTACTTC. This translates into CASSEGEGNEQYF.